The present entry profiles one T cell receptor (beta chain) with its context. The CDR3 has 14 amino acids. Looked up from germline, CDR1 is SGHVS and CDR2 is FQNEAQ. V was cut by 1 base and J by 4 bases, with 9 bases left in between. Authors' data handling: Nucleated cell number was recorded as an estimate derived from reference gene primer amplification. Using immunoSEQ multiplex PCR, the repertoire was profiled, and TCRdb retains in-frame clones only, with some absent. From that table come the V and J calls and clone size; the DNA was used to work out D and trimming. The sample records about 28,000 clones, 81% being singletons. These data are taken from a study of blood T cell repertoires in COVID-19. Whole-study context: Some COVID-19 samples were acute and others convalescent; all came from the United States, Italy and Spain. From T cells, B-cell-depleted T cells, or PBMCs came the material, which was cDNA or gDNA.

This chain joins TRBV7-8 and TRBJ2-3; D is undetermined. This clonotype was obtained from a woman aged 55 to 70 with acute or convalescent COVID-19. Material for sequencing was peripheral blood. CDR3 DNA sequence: TGTGCCAGCAGCTTAGGTCATGCAGCAGATACGCAGTATTTT. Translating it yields CASSLGHAADTQYF.